These 30 T cell receptor beta chains came from one sample sequenced in a study of shared clonotypes between healthy human individuals. Assay: immunoSEQ multiplex PCR; the TCRdb copy retains only in-frame clones and omits some. Here the sample spans 150,000 to 200,000 clones, approximately 70% being singletons. Sample: memory CD4+ T cells sorted from blood. Indicated subset: CD45RA-negative fraction. The receptors derive from a man aged 30 to 45 in good health.

The rearrangement uses TRBV9 and TRBJ2-3; D is unresolved. This CDR3 is 14 amino acids long. V lost 0 bases, J lost 4 bases, and 9 bases lay in between. Germline V gene data show CDR1 as SGDLS and CDR2 as YYNGEE. DNA of the CDR3: TGTGCCAGCAGCGTAGCTCCGGGTCCAGATACGCAGTATTTT. Translation gives CASSVAPGPDTQYF.

This chain uses TRBV5-4 with TRBJ1-1, with D tentatively TRBD1 (5 bases). Germline assignment: CDR1 SGHNT and CDR2 YYREEE (reference sequence). CDR3 size: 14 residues. V dropped 4 bases and J dropped 6 bases, with 16 bases sitting between them. CDR3: CASSPNPGISEAFF. The CDR3 DNA reads TGTGCCAGCAGCCCGAACCCAGGGATCTCTGAAGCTTTCTTT.

This clone was seen once. The chain combines TRBV19 with TRBJ2-3, with TRBD2 matching over 14 bases. Germline V gene lookup returns CDR1 LNHDA and CDR2 SQIVND (reference sequence). The V and J ends lost 6 bases and 1 base, in that order; junction bases with no gene match: 6. The CDR3 has 17 amino acids. The CDR3, as DNA: TGTGCCAGTAGCTCGGGACTAGCGGGAGTGGGCACAGATACGCAGTATTTT. It yields the protein CASSSGLAGVGTDTQYF.

The rearrangement links TRBV7-2 to TRBJ2-1, with D perhaps matching TRBD2 (6 bases). Per the germline V gene, CDR1 is SGHTA and CDR2 is FQGNSA. The CDR3 contains 16 residues. V shed 5 bases and J shed 2 bases, with 16 bases lying between them. The CDR3 loop reads CASSLLPTSTYNEQFF. The CDR3 bases are TGTGCCAGCAGCCTCCTCCCGACTAGTACCTACAATGAGCAGTTCTTC.

The chain recombines TRBV4-3 with TRBJ2-3; TRBD2 matches 8 bases. The junction had 6 bases not matched to a gene; V was cut back by 0 bases and J by 4 bases. The CDR3 length is 16 residues. Germline loops: CDR1 LGHNA, CDR2 YSLEER. The CDR3 DNA sequence: TGCGCCAGCAGCCAAGAAGCGGGAGCCACCCCAGATACGCAGTATTTT. Its protein product is CASSQEAGATPDTQYF.

The genes are TRBV2 and TRBJ1-1; D ambiguous. The V gene's germline CDR1 is SNHLY and CDR2 FYNNEI. The CDR3 length is 13 residues. Trimming took off 5 bases at V and 5 bases at J, with 12 bases between the two ends. The CDR3 region is CASSPPTETEAFF. The CDR3 region has the DNA TGTGCCAGCAGTCCCCCCACAGAAACTGAAGCTTTCTTT. Full variable domain (rest looked up from reference TRBV2 and TRBJ1-1): EPEVTQTPSHQVTQMGQEVILRCVPISNHLYFYWYRQILGQKVEFLVSFYNNEISEKSEIFDDQFSVERPDGSNFTLKIRSTKLEDSAMYFCASSPPTETEAFFGQGTRLTVV.

J is TRBJ2-1 and V is TRBV9; weak D call: TRBD2 (6 bases). This CDR3 is 17 amino acids long. Germline V gives CDR1 SGDLS, CDR2 YYNGEE. V was cut by 0 bases and J by 5 bases, with 18 bases left in between. CDR3 amino acids: CASSVAQLARGDNEQFF. DNA of the CDR3: TGTGCCAGCAGCGTAGCCCAACTAGCACGTGGGGACAATGAGCAGTTCTTC.

This clone was counted a few times. The J gene is TRBJ1-5, the V gene TRBV2, with 10 bases lining up with TRBD1. CDR3 length: 14 residues. The V gene end was trimmed by 4 bases and the J gene end by 6 bases; junction bases not matched to a gene: 3. Germline CDR1 SNHLY, CDR2 FYNNEI. Here the CDR3 DNA reads TGTGCCAGCAGTGGACAGGGGGCAGGTCAGCCCCAGCATTTT. As protein: CASSGQGAGQPQHF.

On this clone: The same CDR3 arises from other DNA sequences in this sample as well. The rearrangement links TRBV6-5 to TRBJ1-5, with D uncertain. Looked up from germline, CDR1 is MNHEY and CDR2 is SVGAGI. The V gene lost 2 bases and the J gene lost 4 bases, with 6 bases spanning the gap. The CDR3 length is 13 residues. Here the CDR3 reads CASSYGRNQPQHF. DNA for the CDR3: TGTGCCAGCAGTTACGGTCGTAATCAGCCCCAGCATTTT.

The J gene is TRBJ2-3, the V gene TRBV18; TRBD1 matches 9 bases. Germline trimming cut 3 bases from V and 3 bases from J; bases unmatched to any gene: 4. Germline V gene lookup returns CDR1 KGHSH and CDR2 LQKENI. This CDR3 comprises 15 residues. CDR3 loop: CASSPGQGGTDTQYF. The CDR3 region has the DNA TGTGCCAGCTCACCGGGACAGGGTGGAACAGATACGCAGTATTTT.

The sample holds a few counts of this clone. This sequence joins TRBV11-2 and TRBJ1-1; tentatively, D is TRBD1 (6 bases). Trimming shortened V by 5 bases and J by 4 bases, and 14 bases separated the two germline ends. Per the germline V gene, CDR1 is SGHAT and CDR2 is FQNNGV. The CDR3 has 14 residues. The CDR3 loop is CASSEGGLATEAFF. Here the CDR3 DNA reads TGTGCCAGCAGCGAAGGGGGACTGGCCACTGAAGCTTTCTTT.

The chain carries TRBV7-3 and TRBJ1-1, with no clear D. Trimming left V 3 bases short and J 1 base short, with 12 bases between. Germline V gene data show CDR1 as SGHTA and CDR2 as FQGTGA. The CDR3 is 15 amino acids. DNA of the CDR3: TGTGCCAGCAGCTTGGTTGGGCGGAAGAACACTGAAGCTTTCTTT. It yields the protein CASSLVGRKNTEAFF.

The table lists this clone with many counts. V and J are TRBV9 and TRBJ1-2; possibly TRBD1 for D (6 bases). V dropped 4 bases and J dropped 0 bases, with 13 bases sitting between them. The CDR3 loop spans 15 amino acids. CDR1 and CDR2 (germline): SGDLS, YYNGEE. As DNA, the CDR3 is TGTGCCAGCAGCTCAAGGACAGAATCTAACTATGGCTACACCTTC. Amino acid sequence: CASSSRTESNYGYTF.

The chain links TRBV5-4 to TRBJ1-4, with D uncertain. From germline, CDR1 is SGHNT and CDR2 YYREEE (reference sequence). V dropped 3 bases and J dropped 8 bases, with 14 bases sitting between them. The CDR3 contains 14 residues. CDR3 sequence reads: CASSSIGLQEKLFF. The CDR3 DNA follows: TGTGCCAGCAGCTCGATAGGGCTGCAGGAAAAACTGTTTTTT.

The chain is built from TRBV18 and TRBJ2-5; no clear D. Trimming stripped 0 bases from V and 2 bases from J, with 10 bases between. Germline V gene data show CDR1 as KGHSH and CDR2 as LQKENI. The CDR3 totals 15 residues. The CDR3 is CASSPPDLGQETQYF. The CDR3 DNA reads TGTGCCAGCTCACCACCGGATTTGGGACAAGAGACCCAGTACTTC.

The chain combines TRBV7-2 with TRBJ2-1, with TRBD2 identical over 7 bases. The ends lost 3 bases at V and 7 bases at J; junction bases unmatched: 12. The CDR3 sequence is 16 residues long. Germline V CDR1 and CDR2: SGHTA, FQGNSA. Here the CDR3 reads CASSFGGRAFGNEQFF. The CDR3 region has the DNA TGTGCCAGCAGCTTTGGAGGGAGGGCGTTTGGGAATGAGCAGTTCTTC.

This sequence joins TRBV2 and TRBJ2-5, with 8 bases that match TRBD1. V trimming: 4 bases; J trimming: 4 bases; junction bases outside the gene matches: 5. The CDR3 extends over 14 amino acids. Germline V gives CDR1 SNHLY, CDR2 FYNNEI. CDR3 protein: CASSAGGRTETQYF. The CDR3 DNA is TGTGCCAGCAGTGCAGGGGGCCGGACAGAGACCCAGTACTTC.

The chain links TRBV6-1 to TRBJ2-4, with D uncertain. Trimming cost V 8 bases and J 0 bases, with 11 bases left between them. Looked up from germline, CDR1 is MNHNS and CDR2 is SASEGT. This CDR3 comprises 14 residues. Written as DNA, the CDR3 is TGTGCCAGCGGAACAGCACTAGCCAAAAACATTCAGTACTTC. Protein sequence: CASGTALAKNIQYF.

The table lists this clone with a count of one. The chain employs TRBV7-6 and TRBJ1-1; 9 bases match TRBD1. The CDR3 is 19 residues long. The V and J ends lost 6 bases and 0 bases, in that order; junction bases with no gene match: 17. Germline CDR1 SGHVS, CDR2 FNYEAQ. The CDR3 is CASSLQPRQGEGMNTEAFF. In DNA form, the CDR3 reads TGTGCCAGCAGTTTACAGCCCCGACAGGGGGAGGGGATGAACACTGAAGCTTTCTTT.

The chain carries TRBV27 and TRBJ2-1; D is possibly TRBD2 (6 bases). Germline CDR1 and CDR2: MNHEY and SMNVEV (reference sequence). The CDR3 spans 13 residues. The V end lost 9 bases, the J end lost 6 bases, and 15 bases lay between the germline ends. The CDR3 loop reads CASSGTSGNEQFF. CDR3 in DNA: TGTGCCAGTAGTGGGACTTCGGGCAATGAGCAGTTCTTC.

The chain is built from TRBV6-4 and TRBJ2-2; D is unresolved. With 6 bases removed from V and 5 bases from J, the gap between germline ends came to 10 bases. The CDR3 consists of 13 residues. Germline CDR1 MRHNA, CDR2 SNTAGT. Written as DNA, the CDR3 is TGTGCCAGCAGAGGCCTAGGAACCGGGGAGCTGTTTTTT. Translation: CASRGLGTGELFF.

The CDR3 spells CASSPLLAGGADTQYF. CDR3 nucleotide sequence: TGTGCCAGCTCACCACTGCTAGCGGGAGGGGCAGATACGCAGTATTTT. The chain recombines TRBV18 with TRBJ2-3, with TRBD2 matching over 12 bases. In germline, CDR1 is KGHSH, CDR2 LQKENI. After removal of 1 base from V and 4 bases from J, the junction contained 3 bases not matched to a gene. This CDR3 contains 16 residues.

V gene TRBV5-1 combines with J gene TRBJ2-1; TRBD1 matches at 8 bases. Germline CDR1 SGHRS, CDR2 YFSETQ. CDR3 length: 16 residues. V lost 5 bases to trimming and J lost 4 bases; unmatched junction nucleotides: 11. The CDR3 DNA reads TGCGCCAGCAGGGAGCCCGCAGGGGGCTCGTACAATGAGCAGTTCTTC. Translating gives CASREPAGGSYNEQFF.

This clone was seen a handful of times. One end of the junction does not line up with germline, which may come from a read error. The chain has TRBV7-7 and TRBJ2-1; 7 bases match TRBD1. CDR3 length: 13 residues. Germline assignment: CDR1 SSHAT and CDR2 FNYEAQ (reference sequence). The CDR3 DNA reads TGTGCTAGCAGCTTCCGACAGGGCGATGAGCAGTTCTTC. As protein: CASSFRQGDEQFF.

The V call is TRBV6-5, the J call TRBJ1-2, with a weak D call TRBD1 (6 bases). V was trimmed by 5 bases and J by 0 bases, leaving 13 bases between them. The CDR3 spans 15 residues. Germline V lookup: CDR1 MNHEY, CDR2 SVGAGI. CDR3 coding DNA: TGTGCCAGCAGTAAACGACAGGATGCTAACTATGGCTACACCTTC. This codes for CASSKRQDANYGYTF.

The V call is TRBV11-1, the J call TRBJ2-3; D might be TRBD1 (6 bases). Germline V CDR1 and CDR2: SGHAT, FQDESV (reference sequence). CDR3 size: 14 residues. Trimming pared 6 bases from V and 6 bases from J, leaving 16 bases between. CDR3 region: CASSNGQRSDTQYF. The CDR3 DNA is TGTGCCAGCAGTAATGGACAGAGATCCGATACGCAGTATTTT.

The genes are TRBV12-5 and TRBJ1-3; D unresolved. The CDR3 totals 13 residues. CDR1 and CDR2 (germline): LGHNT, FRNRAP. The V and J ends lost 6 bases and 2 bases respectively, with 8 bases between them. CDR3 sequence (DNA): TGTGCTAGTGGCTTAACTACTGGAAACACCATATATTTT. It yields the protein CASGLTTGNTIYF.

The chain employs TRBV6-4 and TRBJ1-1; D is uncertain. Deletions cut 0 bases from V and 0 bases from J, with 20 bases between. This CDR3 is built from 19 residues. The germline gives CDR1 MRHNA, CDR2 SNTAGT. In nucleotides, the CDR3 is TGTGCCAGCAGTGACTCGAAACGTGAGAGAGGCAGGTTGAACACTGAAGCTTTCTTT. It yields the protein CASSDSKRERGRLNTEAFF.

The J gene is TRBJ2-3, the V gene TRBV29-1, with D perhaps matching TRBD1 or TRBD2 (5 bases each). Trimming left V 6 bases short and J 1 base short, with 17 bases between. Germline loops: CDR1 SQVTM, CDR2 ANQGSEA. The CDR3 covers 15 residues. The CDR3: CSVGTSGAGTDTQYF. Here the CDR3 DNA reads TGCAGCGTGGGGACGTCCGGGGCGGGCACAGATACGCAGTATTTT.

This clone has more than one count but fewer than ten. CDR3 in amino acids: CSASAVEQYF. The CDR3 DNA is TGCAGTGCTTCCGCGGTTGAGCAGTACTTC. V usage is TRBV20-1 and J usage is TRBJ2-7; D is uncertain. This CDR3 has 10 residues. Trimming stripped 5 bases from V and 7 bases from J, with 9 bases between. Germline V gene lookup returns CDR1 DFQATT and CDR2 SNEGSKA (reference sequence).